The 23 T cell receptor beta chains below come from one sample, sequenced in a study of CD8 T cells in ankylosing spondylitis. Study-level points and caveats: A TCR beta motif made of fewer than ten highly homologous variants seemed typical of ankylosing spondylitis blood.

Their cognate antigens are unknown. MiXCR, applied by TCRdb to the 5' RACE reads, yields one record per CDR3 protein. The sample lists roughly 700,000 distinct CDR3 sequences; around 17% were seen once. Sequenced: blood, either unsorted or a sorted T cell fraction (not recorded which). The receptors come from a male donor with ankylosing spondylitis.

This chain joins TRBV12-3 or TRBV12-4 and TRBJ2-3; unclear D gene. The CDR3 covers 14 residues. V was clipped by 5 bases and J by 1 base, with 10 bases between them. DNA of the CDR3: TGTGCCAGCAGTCCCGCGTGGCGCACAGATACGCAGTATTTT. This gives the protein CASSPAWRTDTQYF.

The chain links TRBV6-6 to TRBJ1-2; D gene unclear. CDR1 and CDR2 (germline): MNHNY, SVGAGI (reference sequence). Trimming cost V 6 bases and J 8 bases, with 13 bases left between them. CDR3 size: 12 residues. The CDR3 is CASSPWGEGYTF. The CDR3 DNA reads TGTGCCAGCAGCCCATGGGGAGAAGGCTACACCTTC.

The genes are TRBV5-1 and TRBJ2-3; the match to TRBD1 covers 10 bases. The germline gives CDR1 SGHRS, CDR2 YFSETQ. J gave up 4 bases and V 4 bases, and 6 bases lay outside the gene matches. This CDR3 contains 15 residues. As DNA, the CDR3 is TGCGCCAGCAGCGCCGGGACAGGGGCCCCAGATACGCAGTATTTT. This translates into CASSAGTGAPDTQYF.

This chain joins TRBV20-1 and TRBJ2-1; 7 positions agree with TRBD1. Germline V CDR1 and CDR2: DFQATT, SNEGSKA (reference sequence). Trimming cost V 6 bases and J 4 bases; bases outside gene matches: 12. The length of the CDR3 is 15 residues. The CDR3 loop reads CSARRGQVAYNEQFF. DNA for the CDR3: TGCAGTGCAAGGCGAGGACAGGTGGCTTACAATGAGCAGTTCTTC.

This clonotype was recorded a few times. The V and J genes are TRBV20-1 and TRBJ1-1, with D hard to call. This CDR3 is built from 10 residues. The ends were cut back, 5 bases at V and 5 bases at J, with 6 bases in the middle. Germline assignment: CDR1 DFQATT and CDR2 SNEGSKA (reference sequence). CDR3 amino acids: CSAFETEAFF. CDR3 nucleotide sequence: TGCAGTGCTTTTGAAACTGAAGCTTTCTTT.

This clonotype has more than one count but fewer than ten. The chain uses TRBV12-3 or TRBV12-4 and TRBJ2-2; 9 bases fit TRBD1. This CDR3 comprises 15 residues. J was trimmed by 6 bases and V by 6 bases; bases with no gene match: 8. CDR3: CASSPKTGGPGELFF. The CDR3 DNA reads TGTGCCAGCAGCCCGAAAACAGGGGGCCCCGGGGAGCTGTTTTTT.

The chain carries TRBV15 and TRBJ2-2; maybe TRBD2 (5 bases). The CDR3 extends over 17 amino acids. Germline CDR1 is LNHNV and CDR2 is YYDKDF (reference sequence). Trimming took off 0 bases at V and 6 bases at J, with 17 bases between the two ends. In DNA form, the CDR3 reads TGTGCCACCAGCAGAGACTTAAGGAGGCTAGGCCCCGGGGAGCTGTTTTTT. As protein: CATSRDLRRLGPGELFF.

The chain links TRBV5-4 to TRBJ2-2; 7 nucleotides agree with TRBD1. Germline V gene lookup returns CDR1 SGHNT and CDR2 YYREEE (reference sequence). After removal of 6 bases from V and 2 bases from J, the junction contained 7 bases not matched to a gene. The CDR3 contains 15 residues. The CDR3 region has the DNA TGTGCCAGCAACCGGGACAGTAAAAACACCGGGGAGCTGTTTTTT. It codes for CASNRDSKNTGELFF. The full variable domain, its missing parts supplied by reference TRBV5-4 and TRBJ2-2, is ETGVTQSPTHLIKTRGQQVTLRCSSQSGHNTVSWYQQALGQGPQFIFQYYREEENGRGNFPPRFSGLQFPNYSSELNVNALELDDSALYLCASNRDSKNTGELFFGEGSRLTVL.

Only a few counts were recorded for this clonotype. The gene calls are TRBV20-1 and TRBJ1-5; perhaps TRBD1 as D (6 bases). The CDR3 runs 15 residues. Germline loops: CDR1 DFQATT, CDR2 SNEGSKA (reference sequence). Trimming removed 1 base at V and 6 bases at J, with 16 bases between. The CDR3 here is CSARAGGGGGQPQHF. CDR3 in DNA: TGCAGTGCTAGAGCCGGGGGAGGAGGGGGTCAGCCCCAGCATTTT.

The V call is TRBV9, the J call TRBJ2-2; D uncertain. Germline V lookup: CDR1 SGDLS, CDR2 YYNGEE. V dropped 3 bases and J dropped 1 base, with 4 bases sitting between them. This CDR3 has 13 residues. The DNA for the CDR3 is TGTGCCAGCAGCGACGAGAACACCGGGGAGCTGTTTTTT. Translated: CASSDENTGELFF.

This clonotype came up a few times. J is TRBJ2-7 and V is TRBV5-1; D not certain. The germline V gene encodes CDR1 SGHRS and CDR2 YFSETQ. Trimming shortened V by 5 bases and J by 0 bases, and 15 bases separated the two germline ends. The CDR3 loop spans 15 amino acids. The CDR3 loop is CASRVSHSPSYEQYF. DNA of the CDR3: TGCGCCAGCAGAGTGAGCCATAGTCCCTCCTACGAGCAGTACTTC.

A few counts support this clonotype. V is TRBV9 and J is TRBJ2-5, with D possibly called TRBD1 or TRBD2 (5 bases each). The V gene lost 6 bases and the J gene lost 0 bases, with 9 bases spanning the gap. The CDR3 sequence is 13 residues long. Germline V gene data show CDR1 as SGDLS and CDR2 as YYNGEE. In DNA form, the CDR3 reads TGTGCCAGCAACCCGGGACACCAAGAGACCCAGTACTTC. It specifies CASNPGHQETQYF.

Only a few counts were recorded for this clonotype. The J gene is TRBJ2-1, the V gene TRBV14, with D perhaps matching TRBD1 or TRBD2 (5 bases each). Trimming shortened V by 2 bases and J by 0 bases, and 11 bases separated the two germline ends. This CDR3 spans 16 amino acids. In germline, CDR1 is SGHDN, CDR2 FVKESK. The DNA of the CDR3 is TGTGCCAGCAGCCAAAGACTGGGACCCTCCTACAATGAGCAGTTCTTC. Amino acids: CASSQRLGPSYNEQFF.

This clonotype was seen a handful of times. The chain carries TRBV5-1 and TRBJ1-2; D gene unclear. Germline V gene lookup returns CDR1 SGHRS and CDR2 YFSETQ. The CDR3 runs 14 residues. Between the trimmed V and J ends, which lost 4 bases and 7 bases, there was a span of 17 bases. CDR3: CASSIDSLRGGYTF. The DNA of the CDR3 is TGCGCCAGCAGCATTGACTCGCTTCGGGGTGGCTACACCTTC.

This clonotype has a handful of counts. The V and J genes are TRBV27 and TRBJ1-4; the D is unclear. V was cut by 8 bases and J by 3 bases, with 4 bases left in between. CDR3 length equals 11 residues. The V gene's germline CDR1 is MNHEY and CDR2 SMNVEV (reference sequence). CDR3 nucleotide sequence: TGTGCCAGCGGCGCTAATGAAAAACTGTTTTTT. Translating it yields CASGANEKLFF. Looking up the rest from reference TRBV27 and TRBJ1-4 gives the full variable domain: EAQVTQNPRYLITVTGKKLTVTCSQNMNHEYMSWYRQDPGLGLRQIYYSMNVEVTDKGDVPEGYKVSRKEKRNFPLILESPSPNQTSLYFCASGANEKLFFGSGTQLSVL.

In this sample, this clonotype turned up a few times. The chain combines TRBV12-3 or TRBV12-4 with TRBJ2-3; D possibly corresponds to TRBD2 (5 bases). Trimming cost V 0 bases and J 2 bases, with 12 bases left between them. CDR3 length equals 16 residues. Here the CDR3 DNA reads TGTGCCAGCAGTTTAGCGGGCGGGCTCGACACAGATACGCAGTATTTT. Its translation: CASSLAGGLDTDTQYF.

This chain connects TRBV5-1 to TRBJ2-5, with D hard to call. This CDR3 comprises 14 residues. Germline V CDR1 and CDR2: SGHRS, YFSETQ. V dropped 0 bases and J dropped 5 bases, with 11 bases sitting between them. Here the CDR3 reads CASSLGVRSETQYF. In DNA form, the CDR3 reads TGCGCCAGCAGCTTGGGAGTGAGGTCGGAGACCCAGTACTTC.

This clonotype was counted between two and nine times. The J gene is TRBJ1-1, the V gene TRBV6-1; D not certain. Trimming stripped 6 bases from V and 1 base from J, with 18 bases between. CDR1 is MNHNS and CDR2 is SASEGT in the germline V gene. The length of the CDR3 is 16 residues. The CDR3 coding sequence is TGTGCCAGCAGCTCAAGCAAGGGTTCGTCGAACACTGAAGCTTTCTTT. Its protein product is CASSSSKGSSNTEAFF.

The CDR3, as DNA: TGTGCCATCGGCGCAGCTACCTACGAGCAGTACTTC. This codes for CAIGAATYEQYF. The chain uses TRBV10-3 and TRBJ2-7, with D hard to call. CDR1 and CDR2 (germline): ENHRY, SYGVKD. The V end was cut by 8 bases, the J end by 2 bases, with 10 bases between. The CDR3 is 12 residues long.

This clonotype was picked up a small number of times. The chain recombines TRBV25-1 with TRBJ2-5, with D possibly TRBD1 on 7 matching bases. Trimming removed 8 bases at V and 4 bases at J, with 35 bases between. Germline-derived CDR1 and CDR2 are MGHDK and SYGVNS. The CDR3 has 20 residues. The CDR3 nucleotides read TGTGCCAGCGAGGCTCGGACAGGCAGGAGGACAACCCACGGGGGAGAGACCCAGTACTTC. Amino acid sequence: CASEARTGRRTTHGGETQYF.

The chain joins TRBV20-1 to TRBJ2-4; 10 bases agree with TRBD2. With 6 bases clipped from V and 5 bases from J, the junction kept 7 bases outside the gene matches. The CDR3 has 14 residues. CDR1 and CDR2 (germline): DFQATT, SNEGSKA (reference sequence). CDR3 sequence reads: CSALGLAMENIQYF. The CDR3 DNA reads TGCAGTGCACTGGGACTAGCGATGGAAAACATTCAGTACTTC.

This clonotype was detected a few times. V usage is TRBV15 and J usage is TRBJ2-7, with D possibly matching TRBD1 (6 bases). Germline V gene data show CDR1 as LNHNV and CDR2 as YYDKDF (reference sequence). V was cut by 0 bases and J by 6 bases, with 12 bases left in between. The CDR3 is 14 amino acids. Written as DNA, the CDR3 is TGTGCCACCAGCAGAGATAGTGGGACATCCGAGCAGTACTTC. Translation: CATSRDSGTSEQYF.

This clonotype came up a few times. The chain carries TRBV3-1 and TRBJ2-7, with TRBD2 identical over 8 bases. Germline V lookup: CDR1 LGHDT, CDR2 YNNKEL (reference sequence). The length of the CDR3 is 15 residues. The trim removed 1 base at V and 5 bases at J, leaving 7 bases unmatched. CDR3 loop: CASSQAGGRIDEQYF. CDR3 nucleotide sequence: TGTGCCAGCAGCCAAGCGGGGGGGCGAATCGACGAGCAGTACTTC.